This entry describes one TCR beta chain. Its cognate antigen is unknown. This specimen belongs to a study of early T cells in non-severe SARS-CoV-2 infection. The overall study: Sequencing was performed on bulk RNA from unsorted whole blood, leaving chains unpaired. Findings and caveats of the study: The VDJdb matching leaned toward anti-spike CD8 responses and overlooked private and CD4 specificities.

Researchers tagged individual cDNA molecules with unique molecular identifiers. TCRdb analysed the 5' RACE reads with MiXCR anew, one entry per CDR3 protein. The sample holds some 96,000 distinct CDR3 sequences, under 15% seen once. Material for sequencing was whole blood. This receptor was obtained from an adult who was a healthcare worker with PCR-confirmed SARS-CoV-2 infection or an uninfected control (not recorded which).

The CDR3 reads CSGPEGGTDTQYF. DNA of the CDR3: TGCAGTGGACCGGAGGGCGGCACAGATACGCAGTATTTT. The chain carries TRBV20-1 and TRBJ2-3, with D maybe TRBD2 (6 bases). The V gene's germline CDR1 is DFQATT and CDR2 SNEGSKA (reference sequence). The CDR3 length is 13 residues. V was shortened by 7 bases and J by 1 base, with 12 bases between the two germline ends.